A selection of T cell receptor beta chains follows, all from one sample in a study of blood T cell repertoires in COVID-19. The protocol was immunoSEQ multiplex PCR, while the TCRdb copy is restricted to in-frame clones and leaves out a portion. The table has under 12,000 clones, roughly 88% seen once. Sequences were obtained from peripheral blood. These receptors came from a human donor in a cohort sampled during active COVID-19. Each CDR3 is given with its conserved first and last residue. Each record gives: CDR3 DNA, CDR3 protein, D gene, V gene, J gene, clone size. The D gene is left open where the match is weak. The size entry is marked missing in some rows and otherwise reads once, few, many or a size class.

DNA: TGTGCCAGCAGCCAAGGATTGGGGAAGGAGGCGGGGTACGCTTCTTTCTACGAGCAGTACTTC; CDR3: CASSQGLGKEAGYASFYEQYF; D: -; V: TRBV3-1/TRBV3-2; J: TRBJ2-7; size: -
DNA: TGTGCCAGCAGTTACCCCGGTTGGGAGTCCCTAAATGAGCAGTTCTTC; CDR3: CASSYPGWESLNEQFF; D: -; V: TRBV27; J: TRBJ2-1; size: -
DNA: TGCGCCAGCAGCCCTTGGAGGGAGGGCGGGGAGACCCAGTACTTC; CDR3: CASSPWREGGETQYF; D: TRBD2; V: TRBV4-1; J: TRBJ2-5; size: -
DNA: TGTGCCAGCAGCCAACCCTTCGGGAGGAACACTGAAGCTTTCTTT; CDR3: CASSQPFGRNTEAFF; D: -; V: TRBV3-1/TRBV3-2; J: TRBJ1-1; size: -
DNA: TGTGCCAGCACCCCGGGGGGGAGGGGCAATCAGCCCCAGCATTTT; CDR3: CASTPGGRGNQPQHF; D: -; V: TRBV28; J: TRBJ1-5; size: -
DNA: TGCGCCAGCAGCCGGGATCCGGGACAGGCTAATGAAAAACTGTTTTTT; CDR3: CASSRDPGQANEKLFF; D: TRBD1; V: TRBV4-1; J: TRBJ1-4; size: -
DNA: TGCAGCGTGACCCGACTAGCGAGCAGACAAGAGACCCAGTACTTC; CDR3: CSVTRLASRQETQYF; D: TRBD2; V: TRBV29-1; J: TRBJ2-5; size: -
DNA: TGCGCCAGCAGACGGGGAACCCTCCAAGAGACCCAGTACTTC; CDR3: CASRRGTLQETQYF; D: -; V: TRBV5-1; J: TRBJ2-5; size: -
DNA: TGTGCCAGCAGTGATCTGGGGCAGAACACTGAAGCTTTCTTT; CDR3: CASSDLGQNTEAFF; D: -; V: TRBV25-1; J: TRBJ1-1; size: -
DNA: TGTGCCAGCAGCTTAGTCGGGAGGTCCTACAATGAGCAGTTCTTC; CDR3: CASSLVGRSYNEQFF; D: TRBD2; V: TRBV7-2; J: TRBJ2-1; size: -
DNA: TGTGCCAGCAGTGACATTGGAGCTAGCGGAGACAATGAGCAGTTCTTC; CDR3: CASSDIGASGDNEQFF; D: TRBD2; V: TRBV25-1; J: TRBJ2-1; size: once
DNA: TGTGCCACCAGTACGAGGAACACCGGGGAGCTGTTTTTT; CDR3: CATSTRNTGELFF; D: -; V: TRBV24-1; J: TRBJ2-2; size: few
DNA: TGTGCCAGCTCACCAGAGACAGAAAATGAAAAACTGTTTTTT; CDR3: CASSPETENEKLFF; D: -; V: TRBV18; J: TRBJ1-4; size: -
DNA: TGTGCCAGCACCCTGGGGGCCACCTCCGAGCAGTACTTC; CDR3: CASTLGATSEQYF; D: -; V: TRBV7-8; J: TRBJ2-7; size: -
DNA: TGTGCCAGCAGCGTAACAGGATCTCTGGGTGCCAACGTCCTGACTTTC; CDR3: CASSVTGSLGANVLTF; D: -; V: TRBV5-5; J: TRBJ2-6; size: -
DNA: TGTGCCACCAGTGATTCCAGAAATAACTATGGCTACACCTTC; CDR3: CATSDSRNNYGYTF; D: -; V: TRBV24-1; J: TRBJ1-2; size: -
DNA: TGTGCCAGCAGTTACTCAGTGGGAGGGCTCACAGATACGCAGTATTTT; CDR3: CASSYSVGGLTDTQYF; D: TRBD2; V: TRBV6-2/TRBV6-3; J: TRBJ2-3; size: -
DNA: TGTGCCAGCAGCCAATTCGGTCGAAATTCACCCCTCCACTTT; CDR3: CASSQFGRNSPLHF; D: -; V: TRBV14; J: TRBJ1-6; size: -
DNA: TGTGCCAGCAGCCCTGGGACAGTAAATGAAAAACTGTTTTTT; CDR3: CASSPGTVNEKLFF; D: TRBD1; V: TRBV7-8; J: TRBJ1-4; size: few
DNA: TGTGCCAGCAGCCTAACAGGGGGGGACTATGGCTACACCTTC; CDR3: CASSLTGGDYGYTF; D: TRBD1; V: TRBV6-5; J: TRBJ1-2; size: -
DNA: TGTGCCAGCAGCCAATCATCCCGACAGGGACACACAGATACGCAGTATTTT; CDR3: CASSQSSRQGHTDTQYF; D: TRBD1; V: TRBV3-1/TRBV3-2; J: TRBJ2-3; size: -
DNA: TGTGCCAGCAGTTTACTAGCGGGAGGGACCACCGGGGAGCTGTTTTTT; CDR3: CASSLLAGGTTGELFF; D: TRBD2; V: TRBV27; J: TRBJ2-2; size: -